One and the same sample provided the 16 T cell receptor beta chains below, sequenced in a study of T cells in Graves' hyperthyroidism and ophthalmopathy. Researchers took RNA transcripts and amplified the TCR beta CDR3 regions from them. HTBI primers were employed in a first-round RT-PCR of the TCR CDR3. TCRdb re-called the multiplex PCR reads with MiXCR, one entry per CDR3 protein. The profile covers roughly 580,000 distinct CDR3 sequences, with about 15% appearing a single time and around 5.4% taken by the ten largest. Sequencing input: blood. These receptor sequences come from a woman aged 25 to 45 with Graves' hyperthyroidism that later progressed to Graves' ophthalmopathy.

A single count supports this clonotype. This chain links TRBV4-3 with TRBJ1-2; no firm D call. This CDR3 spans 14 amino acids. Germline values: CDR1 LGHNA, CDR2 YSLEER. The germline V and J ends were trimmed by 4 bases and 0 bases, with 9 bases remaining between them. The CDR3 here is CASSPQATNYGYTF. CDR3 DNA sequence: TGCGCCAGCAGCCCCCAGGCTACTAACTATGGCTACACCTTC.

V and J are TRBV10-3 and TRBJ1-1, with D possibly being TRBD1 (5 bases). The CDR3 contains 15 residues. Germline loops: CDR1 ENHRY, CDR2 SYGVKD. V dropped 11 bases and J dropped 0 bases, with 19 bases sitting between them. The CDR3, as DNA: TGTGCCGCCTCCCTGGGGGAGATCATGAACACTGAAGCTTTCTTT. Protein: CAASLGEIMNTEAFF.

This clonotype was found many times. The chain's CDR3 is CASRKRGPDYGYTF. In DNA, the CDR3 is TGTGCCAGTAGGAAGAGGGGACCAGACTATGGCTACACCTTC. The chain links TRBV19 to TRBJ1-2; a weak D match, TRBD1 (5 bases). Per germline, CDR1 LNHDA and CDR2 SQIVND (reference sequence). V lost 6 bases and J 3 bases, leaving 14 bases between the germline ends. The length of the CDR3 is 14 residues.

The J gene is TRBJ2-7, the V gene TRBV12-3 or TRBV12-4; 9 bases align to TRBD1. The V gene end was trimmed by 6 bases and the J gene end by 1 base; junction bases not matched to a gene: 4. The CDR3 totals 14 residues. The chain's CDR3 is CASRPGQGSYEQYF. CDR3 sequence (DNA): TGTGCCAGCAGGCCGGGACAGGGATCCTACGAGCAGTACTTC.

This clonotype was seen repeatedly, ten times or more. V usage is TRBV2 and J usage is TRBJ2-1; 14 bases line up with TRBD2. The CDR3 consists of 14 residues. With V trimmed by 8 bases and J by 5 bases, 2 bases remained unmatched. Germline assignment: CDR1 SNHLY and CDR2 FYNNEI. The CDR3 here is CASEGLAGDNEQFF. CDR3 in DNA: TGTGCCAGCGAGGGACTAGCGGGGGACAATGAGCAGTTCTTC. Using reference TRBV2 and TRBJ2-1 for the parts outside the CDR3, the full variable domain is EPEVTQTPSHQVTQMGQEVILRCVPISNHLYFYWYRQILGQKVEFLVSFYNNEISEKSEIFDDQFSVERPDGSNFTLKIRSTKLEDSAMYFCASEGLAGDNEQFFGPGTRLTVL.

CDR3 in amino acids: CASSTSVTSTDTQYF. The CDR3 DNA sequence: TGTGCCAGCAGCACTAGCGTAACTAGCACAGATACGCAGTATTTT. V is TRBV7-2 and J is TRBJ2-3, with 7 nucleotides matching TRBD2. Germline V gene sequence: CDR1 SGHTA, CDR2 FQGNSA. The CDR3 runs to 15 residues. J lost 0 bases, V lost 5 bases, and 5 bases had no gene match.

The chain joins TRBV4-2 to TRBJ2-1; D uncertain. With 5 bases removed from V and 10 bases from J, the gap between germline ends came to 18 bases. The CDR3 sequence is 14 residues long. Germline assignment: CDR1 LGHNA and CDR2 YNFKEQ. As DNA, the CDR3 is TGTGCCAGCAGCTACCGGACCGAGCGAAGGGAGCAGTTCTTC. Its protein is CASSYRTERREQFF.

This clonotype has ten or more counts. The gene calls are TRBV6-5 and TRBJ2-7, with 10 positions matching TRBD1. Per germline, CDR1 MNHEY and CDR2 SVGAGI. J lost 3 bases, V lost 2 bases, and 7 bases had no gene match. This CDR3 has 16 residues. Here the CDR3 reads CASSYQPGQGYYEQYF. For the CDR3, the DNA is TGTGCCAGCAGTTACCAACCGGGACAGGGGTACTACGAGCAGTACTTC.

This chain joins TRBV19 and TRBJ1-6; 8 nucleotides align to TRBD1. V shed 8 bases and J 10 bases; nucleotides not matched to a gene: 7. There are 13 residues in the CDR3. CDR1 is LNHDA, CDR2 SQIVND, per germline (reference sequence). CDR3 amino acids: CASSQTGVSPLHF. As DNA, the CDR3 is TGTGCCAGTTCACAGACAGGGGTCTCACCCCTCCACTTT.

This clonotype was seen many times. This rearrangement joins TRBV12-3 or TRBV12-4 to TRBJ2-3; D remains unclear. The CDR3 has 13 residues. With 4 bases removed from V and 2 bases from J, the gap between germline ends came to 7 bases. The CDR3: CASSSPPTDTQYF. The CDR3 coding sequence is TGTGCCAGCAGTTCCCCGCCCACAGATACGCAGTATTTT.

The chain joins TRBV19 to TRBJ2-1; 9 bases map to TRBD2. The germline gives CDR1 LNHDA, CDR2 SQIVND (reference sequence). The CDR3 has 12 residues. V dropped 4 bases and J dropped 11; count of bases not matched to a gene: 3. In nucleotides, the CDR3 is TGTGCCAGTAGTACCCCTAGCGGGAAGCAGTTCTTC. Translating gives CASSTPSGKQFF.

This clonotype came up many times. The V call is TRBV3-1, the J call TRBJ2-2, with D unclear. Trimming shortened V by 4 bases and J by 4 bases, and 13 bases separated the two germline ends. The V gene's germline CDR1 is LGHDT and CDR2 YNNKEL (reference sequence). The CDR3 length is 15 residues. This CDR3 reads CASSPMGRATGELFF. The CDR3 nucleotides are TGTGCCAGCAGCCCGATGGGTAGGGCCACCGGGGAGCTGTTTTTT.

There are a few counts of this clonotype. V and J are TRBV29-1 and TRBJ1-5; D is possibly TRBD1 (5 bases). CDR1 is SQVTM and CDR2 is ANQGSEA in the germline V gene. The CDR3 runs 15 residues. The germline V and J ends were trimmed by 4 bases and 3 bases, with 16 bases remaining between them. For the CDR3, the DNA is TGCAGCGTTGGGGGCCTCCTTGGCGACAATCAGCCCCAGCATTTT. Protein: CSVGGLLGDNQPQHF.

As concerns this clonotype: A clone one base away is much larger, so this may be a read error. This sequence joins TRBV3-1 and TRBJ1-2; D is unclear. Trimming took 0 bases from V and 4 from J, leaving 15 bases between them. The CDR3 is made up of 16 amino acids. In germline, CDR1 is LGHDT, CDR2 YNNKEL (reference sequence). The CDR3 region has the DNA TGTGCCAGCAGCCAAGATCCTTCCGTTCCCGGCTATGGCTACACCTTC. Its translation: CASSQDPSVPGYGYTF.

This clonotype has a count of ten or more. V usage is TRBV30 and J usage is TRBJ1-5; D might be TRBD1 (5 bases). V was pared by 1 base and J by 16 bases, with 17 bases between. The germline V gene encodes CDR1 GTSNPN and CDR2 SVGIG (reference sequence). The CDR3 has 12 residues. This CDR3 reads CAWSAPGGTNHF. DNA for the CDR3: TGTGCCTGGAGTGCTCCCGGGGGAACGAATCATTTT.

The chain recombines TRBV14 with TRBJ2-3, with 9 bases lining up with TRBD2. The CDR3 loop spans 14 amino acids. The germline CDR1 and CDR2 sequences are SGHDN and FVKESK. J gave up 9 bases and V 1 base, and 5 bases lay outside the gene matches. The CDR3 loop reads CASSQVLAGVTQYF. CDR3 DNA sequence: TGTGCCAGCAGCCAAGTGTTAGCGGGAGTAACGCAGTATTTT.